Shown below are 3 T cell receptor beta chains from a single sample sequenced in a study of T cells in Graves' hyperthyroidism and ophthalmopathy. RNA transcripts were the template for amplifying TCR beta CDR3 regions. The study used the HTBI primer set for a first-round RT-PCR of the TCR CDR3. From the multiplex PCR reads, TCRdb called clonotypes with MiXCR, one entry per CDR3 protein. Of hundreds of thousands of distinct CDR3 sequences listed, about 15% are singletons. Sequenced sample: blood. These receptors came from a woman aged 50 to 60 with Graves' ophthalmopathy.

This clonotype was recorded at least ten times. The chain uses TRBV28 and TRBJ1-2; TRBD1 is a possible D gene (5 bases). V was pared by 7 bases and J by 4 bases, with 13 bases between. The CDR3 consists of 13 residues. CDR1 and CDR2 from the germline V gene are MDHEN and SYDVKM. DNA for the CDR3: TGTGCCAGCACCGTATCAGGGTTCTATGGCTACACCTTC. Translation: CASTVSGFYGYTF.

At least ten counts were recorded for this clonotype. This chain connects TRBV7-2 to TRBJ1-3; D is ambiguous. Germline V gene lookup returns CDR1 SGHTA and CDR2 FQGNSA. Trimming cost V 2 bases and J 2 bases, with 13 bases left between them. The CDR3 contains 16 residues. CDR3 residues: CASSLRWTAPGNTIYF. The CDR3 DNA reads TGTGCCAGCAGCTTAAGATGGACGGCGCCTGGAAACACCATATATTTT.

V usage is TRBV28 and J usage is TRBJ2-1; TRBD2 matches at 9 bases. V shed 5 bases, J shed 2 bases, and the junction held 7 bases outside the gene matches. CDR1 is MDHEN and CDR2 is SYDVKM in the germline V gene. The CDR3 totals 16 residues. The CDR3 DNA is TGTGCCAGCAGTCCCCAAGGGACTAGCCCCTACAATGAGCAGTTCTTC. It translates to CASSPQGTSPYNEQFF.